A single T cell receptor (beta chain) is shown here with its context. Antigen: not known. These data belong to a study of shared clonotypes between healthy human individuals. Study-level points and caveats: Naive subsets, compared against memory subsets, generally had larger estimated richness values.

V was shortened by 5 bases and J by 4 bases, with 12 bases between the two germline ends. The CDR3 runs to 13 residues. Germline V gene sequence: CDR1 SGHNT, CDR2 YYREEE (reference sequence). Sequencing was performed with immunoSEQ multiplex PCR; in TCRdb, only in-frame clones are kept and a portion is missing. The table lists 600,000 to 800,000 clones, around 70% of them singletons, with approximately 1.7% in the top ten. The source material was memory CD4+ T cells sorted from blood. Subset specified: CD45RA-negative fraction. The chain uses TRBV5-4 and TRBJ2-5, with a tentative D call TRBD1 (6 bases). The receptor was isolated from a woman under 40 in good health. This CDR3 is CASSLTGLETQYF. DNA for the CDR3: TGTGCCAGCAGTTTAACAGGGTTAGAGACCCAGTACTTC.